The clone carrying this TCR beta chain was seen only once. Antigen: not known. The primer mix had 60 Vbeta and 13 Jbeta primers. Method: immunoSEQ multiplex PCR; TCRdb's copy keeps in-frame clones and lacks some. Of some 180,000 clones in the sample, around 83% were seen once. This entry comes from a study of cytomegalovirus exposure and HLA in healthy donors. The CDR3 totals 15 residues. V was shortened by 11 bases and J by 4 bases, with 23 bases between the two germline ends. Germline V gives CDR1 ENHRY, CDR2 SYGVKD. Overall study findings and caveats: A later look showed TCR association rates differing by HLA locus, highest for DRB1 and lowest for HLA-C.

The sequence was collected from a man aged 40-50 years in good health and CMV-seropositive. The sequenced sample consisted of PBMCs. V gene TRBV10-3 combines with J gene TRBJ1-2; maybe TRBD1 (6 bases). The CDR3, as DNA: TGTGCCCCAAGCTCCCCCACAGGGTGTGGCTATGGCTACACCTTC. Amino acid sequence: CAPSSPTGCGYGYTF.